These T cell receptor beta chains were read from a single sample in a study of blood T cells in healthy people across ages. Each CDR3 protein is one row after TCRdb ran MiXCR on the 5' RACE reads. The table has about 1.1 million distinct CDR3 sequences, around two fifths seen once. Sequencing was done on a sample of blood. The source is a man in his late teens or twenties in good health. Both conserved end residues are part of each CDR3. Each record gives: clone size, J gene, V gene, D gene, CDR3 DNA, CDR3 protein. The D gene is left open where the match is weak. Clone size, where shown, is once, few, many, or a class for clones that have expanded.

few,TRBJ2-1,TRBV19,TRBD1,TGTGCCAGTAGTTCAACCGGGGACCTCGACAGGGTCTCCTACAATGAGCAGTTCTTC,CASSSTGDLDRVSYNEQFF
NA,TRBJ1-5,TRBV20-1,TRBD1,TGCAGTGCTGGACAGGCTAATAGCAATCAGCCCCAGCATTTT,CSAGQANSNQPQHF
few,TRBJ2-2,TRBV9,NA,TGTGCCAGCAGCGAGAAACAGTCGGTTGCCGGGGAGCTGTTTTTT,CASSEKQSVAGELFF
NA,TRBJ1-2,TRBV2,NA,TGTGCCAGCAGTGAAGCGCGGGGGTCCATGGTAGGCTACACCTTC,CASSEARGSMVGYTF
NA,TRBJ2-5,TRBV20-1,NA,TGCAGTGCTAGAGTGGGCACACAAGAGACCCAGTACTTC,CSARVGTQETQYF
NA,TRBJ1-2,TRBV10-3,TRBD1,TGTGCCATCAGTGAGTCGAGGGACAGGGGCTATGGCTACACCTTC,CAISESRDRGYGYTF
few,TRBJ1-1,TRBV11-2,NA,TGTGCCAGCAGCTTGGGGGGCAGGCCGAACACTGAAGCTTTCTTT,CASSLGGRPNTEAFF
NA,TRBJ1-4,TRBV6-6,TRBD1,TGTGCCAGCAGACATCCGGGACAGGGTAATGAAAAACTGTTTTTT,CASRHPGQGNEKLFF
NA,TRBJ2-5,TRBV7-2,NA,TGTGCCAGCAGCCTTCTCCAACAAGAGACCCAGTACTTC,CASSLLQQETQYF
few,TRBJ2-3,TRBV12-3/TRBV12-4,NA,TGTGCCAGCAGTTTCAAGCGGCGCACAGATACGCAGTATTTT,CASSFKRRTDTQYF
few,TRBJ2-1,TRBV7-2,NA,TGTGCCAGCAGCTCCACCCAGGAGCAGTTCTTC,CASSSTQEQFF
few,TRBJ1-6,TRBV5-1,NA,TGCGCCAGCAGCTTGGAATTGGGTTCACCCCTCCACTTT,CASSLELGSPLHF
NA,TRBJ2-5,TRBV4-3,NA,TGCGTCAGCAGCCAAGATTGGGCAAGCCCCCAAGGGACCCAGTACTTC,CVSSQDWASPQGTQYF
NA,TRBJ1-5,TRBV6-6,TRBD1,TGTGCCAGCAGTTACTCGAACAGGGGCCGATATAGCAATCAGCCCCAGCATTTT,CASSYSNRGRYSNQPQHF
NA,TRBJ1-2,TRBV20-1,NA,TGCAGTGCTATAGATCAGACAGCCCCCCCTAACTATGGCTACACCTTC,CSAIDQTAPPNYGYTF
few,TRBJ2-7,TRBV7-2,NA,TGTGCCAGCAGCTTAGACAGCTTGTCCGAGCAGTACTTC,CASSLDSLSEQYF
NA,TRBJ2-3,TRBV6-2/TRBV6-3,NA,TGTGCCAGTCGACAGGCTCAGGAAACAGATACGCAGTATTTT,CASRQAQETDTQYF
NA,TRBJ2-3,TRBV9,NA,TGTGCCAGCAGCGTAGACCCCGCAGGAAACTCGGCAGATACGCAGTATTTT,CASSVDPAGNSADTQYF
NA,TRBJ2-7,TRBV4-3,NA,TGCGCCAGCAGCCAAGATTTCCAGACCTACGAGCAGTACTTC,CASSQDFQTYEQYF
NA,TRBJ2-1,TRBV7-6,TRBD1,TGTGCCAGCAGCTTGTACAGGGGTTCCTACAATGAGCAGTTCTTC,CASSLYRGSYNEQFF
few,TRBJ2-7,TRBV5-5,TRBD1,TGTGCCAGCAGCCCCAGGACAGGGAAAAGCTCCTACGAGCAGTACTTC,CASSPRTGKSSYEQYF
few,TRBJ1-1,TRBV14,NA,TGTGCCAGCAGCCAAGATCTGTGGGGGAACACTGAAGCTTTCTTT,CASSQDLWGNTEAFF
NA,TRBJ1-2,TRBV4-3,TRBD1,TGCGCCAGCAGCCAAGAATGGGGGACAGGGAATGGCTACACCTTC,CASSQEWGTGNGYTF
few,TRBJ1-2,TRBV4-2,NA,TGTGCCAGCAGCCAAAGTCCCTCCGGAGTTTATGGCTACACCTTC,CASSQSPSGVYGYTF
few,TRBJ2-7,TRBV7-6,NA,TGTGCCAGCAGCCCTCTGGGGAACTACGAGCAGTACTTC,CASSPLGNYEQYF
many,TRBJ2-1,TRBV12-3/TRBV12-4,NA,TGTGCCAGCAGTTTTAGGGGGAATGAGCAGTTCTTC,CASSFRGNEQFF
few,TRBJ2-1,TRBV19,TRBD1,TGTGCCAGTAGTATAAAAGGGGGCCCCTACAATGAGCAGTTCTTC,CASSIKGGPYNEQFF
few,TRBJ1-2,TRBV7-2,NA,TGTGCCAGCAGCCCCACCGGAACTGGCTACACCTTC,CASSPTGTGYTF
few,TRBJ2-1,TRBV4-2,TRBD2,TGTGCCAGCAGCCGCAACGGGCGGGGGGTTGGCAATGAGCAGTTCTTC,CASSRNGRGVGNEQFF
NA,TRBJ1-6,TRBV9,TRBD1,TGTGCCAGCAGCGGCCACCGGGACAGGGGTAATTCACCCCTCCACTTT,CASSGHRDRGNSPLHF
NA,TRBJ2-3,TRBV9,NA,TGTGCCAGCAGCCAGGGGTATTCTAGCACAGATACGCAGTATTTT,CASSQGYSSTDTQYF